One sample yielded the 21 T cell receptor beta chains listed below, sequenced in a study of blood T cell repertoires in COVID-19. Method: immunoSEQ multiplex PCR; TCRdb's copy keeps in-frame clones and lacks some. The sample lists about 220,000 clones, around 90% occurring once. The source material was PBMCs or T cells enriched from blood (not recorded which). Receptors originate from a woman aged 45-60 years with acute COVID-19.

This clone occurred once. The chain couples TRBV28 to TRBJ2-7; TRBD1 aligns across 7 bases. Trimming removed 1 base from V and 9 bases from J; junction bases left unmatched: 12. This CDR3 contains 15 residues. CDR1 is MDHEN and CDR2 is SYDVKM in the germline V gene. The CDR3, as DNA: TGTGCCAGCAGTTTATCGGACAGGAAGGGCTCCGTGCAGTACTTC. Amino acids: CASSLSDRKGSVQYF.

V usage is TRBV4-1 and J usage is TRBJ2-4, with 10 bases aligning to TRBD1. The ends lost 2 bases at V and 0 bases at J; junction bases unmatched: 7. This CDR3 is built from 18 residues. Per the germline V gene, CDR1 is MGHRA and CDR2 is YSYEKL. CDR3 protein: CASSQTDRGILAKNIQYF. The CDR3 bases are TGCGCCAGCAGCCAAACGGACAGGGGGATTTTAGCCAAAAACATTCAGTACTTC.

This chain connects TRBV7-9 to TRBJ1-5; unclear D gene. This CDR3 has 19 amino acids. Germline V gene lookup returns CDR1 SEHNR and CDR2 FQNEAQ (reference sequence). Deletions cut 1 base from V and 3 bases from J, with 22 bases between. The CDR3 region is CASSLVPLSAGSFNQPQHF. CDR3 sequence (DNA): TGTGCCAGCAGCTTAGTTCCCCTTTCGGCAGGCAGTTTCAATCAGCCCCAGCATTTT. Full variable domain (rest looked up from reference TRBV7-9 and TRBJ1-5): DTGVSQNPRHKITKRGQNVTFRCDPISEHNRLYWYRQTLGQGPEFLTYFQNEAQLEKSRLLSDRFSAERPKGSFSTLEIQRTEQGDSAMYLCASSLVPLSAGSFNQPQHFGDGTRLSIL.

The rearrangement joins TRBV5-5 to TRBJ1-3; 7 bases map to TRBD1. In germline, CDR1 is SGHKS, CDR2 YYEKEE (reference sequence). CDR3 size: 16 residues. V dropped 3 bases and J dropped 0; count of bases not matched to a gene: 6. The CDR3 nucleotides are TGTGCCAGCAGCTCTACCGGGACAGCCTCTGGAAACACCATATATTTT. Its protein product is CASSSTGTASGNTIYF.

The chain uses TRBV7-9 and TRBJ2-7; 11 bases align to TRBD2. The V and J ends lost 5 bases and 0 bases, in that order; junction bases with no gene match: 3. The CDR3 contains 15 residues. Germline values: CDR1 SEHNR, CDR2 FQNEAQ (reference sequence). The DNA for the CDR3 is TGTGCCAGCAGCCTTAGCGGGAGGGCCTCCTACGAGCAGTACTTC. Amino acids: CASSLSGRASYEQYF.

Written as DNA, the CDR3 is TGTGCCTGGGGTCAGGGAGGAAACACCATATATTTT. Amino acids: CAWGQGGNTIYF. The genes are TRBV30 and TRBJ1-3, with a possible D match to TRBD1 (5 bases). This CDR3 has 12 residues. The ends were cut back, 5 bases at V and 4 bases at J, with 9 bases in the middle. Germline CDR1 and CDR2: GTSNPN and SVGIG (reference sequence).

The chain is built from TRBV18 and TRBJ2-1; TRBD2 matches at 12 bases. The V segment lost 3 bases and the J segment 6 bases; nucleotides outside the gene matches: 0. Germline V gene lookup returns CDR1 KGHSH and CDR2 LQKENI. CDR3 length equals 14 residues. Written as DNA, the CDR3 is TGTGCCAGCTCACCGGGACTAGCGGGCAATGAGCAGTTCTTC. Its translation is CASSPGLAGNEQFF.

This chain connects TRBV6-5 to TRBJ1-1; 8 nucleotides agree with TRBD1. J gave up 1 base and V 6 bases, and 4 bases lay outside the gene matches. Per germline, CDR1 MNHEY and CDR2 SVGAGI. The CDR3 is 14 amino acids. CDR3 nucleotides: TGTGCCAGCAGGACAGGGGACGGGAACACTGAAGCTTTCTTT. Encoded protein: CASRTGDGNTEAFF.

The DNA of the CDR3 is TGTGCCAGTAGTATCCGGAGCGCCATTTACTTC. Translation gives CASSIRSAIYF. The chain has TRBV19 and TRBJ2-7; unclear D gene. Between the trimmed V and J ends, which lost 3 bases and 13 bases, there was a span of 13 bases. Germline V gene data show CDR1 as LNHDA and CDR2 as SQIVND (reference sequence). The CDR3 is 11 amino acids.

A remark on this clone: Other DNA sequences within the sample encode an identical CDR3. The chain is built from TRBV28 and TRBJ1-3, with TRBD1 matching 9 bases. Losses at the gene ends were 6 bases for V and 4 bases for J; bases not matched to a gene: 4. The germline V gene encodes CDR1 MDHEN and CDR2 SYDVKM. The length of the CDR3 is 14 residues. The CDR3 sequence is CASRPGTGGNTIYF. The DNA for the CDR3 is TGTGCCAGCAGGCCCGGGACAGGGGGAAACACCATATATTTT.

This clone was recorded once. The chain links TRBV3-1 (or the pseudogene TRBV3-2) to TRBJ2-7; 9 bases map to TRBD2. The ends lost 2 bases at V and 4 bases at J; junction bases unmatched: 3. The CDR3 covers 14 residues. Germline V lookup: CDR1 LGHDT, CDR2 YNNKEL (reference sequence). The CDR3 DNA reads TGTGCCAGCAGCCAATCGACTAGCGGTTACGAGCAGTACTTC. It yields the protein CASSQSTSGYEQYF.

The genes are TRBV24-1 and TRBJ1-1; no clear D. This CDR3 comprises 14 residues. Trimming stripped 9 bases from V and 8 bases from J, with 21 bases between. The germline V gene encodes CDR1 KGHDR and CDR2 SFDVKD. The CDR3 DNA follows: TGTGCCACCCGACCTTCAGGCCAGTCACGGGAAGCTTTCTTT. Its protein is CATRPSGQSREAFF.

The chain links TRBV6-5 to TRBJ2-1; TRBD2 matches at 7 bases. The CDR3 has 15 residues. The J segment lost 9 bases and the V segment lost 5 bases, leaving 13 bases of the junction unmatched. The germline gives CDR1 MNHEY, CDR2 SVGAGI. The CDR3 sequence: CASSRDLAGDIEQFF. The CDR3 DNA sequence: TGTGCCAGCAGTCGCGACTTGGCGGGAGACATTGAGCAGTTCTTC.

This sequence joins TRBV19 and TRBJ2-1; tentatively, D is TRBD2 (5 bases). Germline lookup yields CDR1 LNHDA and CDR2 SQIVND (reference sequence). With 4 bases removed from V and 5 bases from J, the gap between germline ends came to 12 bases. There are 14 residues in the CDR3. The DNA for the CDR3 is TGTGCCAGTAGTAAACTAGAGTCGGACAATGAGCAGTTCTTC. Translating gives CASSKLESDNEQFF.

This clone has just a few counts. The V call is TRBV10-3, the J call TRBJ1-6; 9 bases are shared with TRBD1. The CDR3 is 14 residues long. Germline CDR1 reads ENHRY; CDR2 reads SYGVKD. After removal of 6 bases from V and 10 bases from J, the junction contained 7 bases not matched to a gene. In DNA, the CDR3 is TGTGCCATCAGCGAGGGACAGGGTAAATCACCCCTCCACTTT. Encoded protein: CAISEGQGKSPLHF.

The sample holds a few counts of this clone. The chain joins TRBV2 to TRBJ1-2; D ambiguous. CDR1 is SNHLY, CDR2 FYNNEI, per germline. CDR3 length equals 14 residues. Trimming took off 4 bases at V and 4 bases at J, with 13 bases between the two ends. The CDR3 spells CASSGAQSVYGYTF. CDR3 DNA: TGTGCCAGCAGTGGAGCACAAAGTGTCTATGGCTACACCTTC.

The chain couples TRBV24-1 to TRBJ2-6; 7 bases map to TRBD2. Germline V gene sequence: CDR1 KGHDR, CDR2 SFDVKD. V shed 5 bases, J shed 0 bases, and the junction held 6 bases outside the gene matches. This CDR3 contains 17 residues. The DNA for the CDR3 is TGTGCCACCAGTGCCGCGGGAGCGTTCTCTGGGGCCAACGTCCTGACTTTC. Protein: CATSAAGAFSGANVLTF.

CDR3 residues: CAWSFSLGDTGELFF. As DNA, the CDR3 is TGTGCCTGGAGTTTTAGCCTAGGCGACACCGGGGAGCTGTTTTTT. The chain employs TRBV30 and TRBJ2-2; D gene unclear. This CDR3 spans 15 amino acids. Deletions cut 2 bases from V and 3 bases from J, with 13 bases between. CDR1 GTSNPN and CDR2 SVGIG come from the germline V gene (reference sequence). Full variable domain (outside the CDR3, taken from reference TRBV30 and TRBJ2-2): SQTIHQWPATLVQPVGSPLSLECTVEGTSNPNLYWYRQAAGRGLQLLFYSVGIGQISSEVPQNLSASRPQDRQFILSSKKLLLSDSGFYLCAWSFSLGDTGELFFGEGSRLTVL.

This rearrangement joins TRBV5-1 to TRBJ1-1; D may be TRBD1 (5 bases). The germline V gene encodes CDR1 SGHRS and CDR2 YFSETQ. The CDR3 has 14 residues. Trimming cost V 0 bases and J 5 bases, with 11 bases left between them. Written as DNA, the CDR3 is TGCGCCAGCAGCTTGGTCGCGGGGGAAACTGAAGCTTTCTTT. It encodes CASSLVAGETEAFF. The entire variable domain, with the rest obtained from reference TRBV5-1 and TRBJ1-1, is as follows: KAGVTQTPRYLIKTRGQQVTLSCSPISGHRSVSWYQQTPGQGLQFLFEYFSETQRNKGNFPGRFSGRQFSNSRSEMNVSTLELGDSALYLCASSLVAGETEAFFGQGTRLTVV.

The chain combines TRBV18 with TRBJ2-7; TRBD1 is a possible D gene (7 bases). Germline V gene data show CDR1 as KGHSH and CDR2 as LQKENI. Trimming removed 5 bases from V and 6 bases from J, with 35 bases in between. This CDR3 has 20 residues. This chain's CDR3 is CASSSAEWWGGAGQVIEQYF. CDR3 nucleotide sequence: TGTGCCAGCTCAAGTGCAGAATGGTGGGGCGGGGCCGGACAGGTCATCGAGCAGTACTTC. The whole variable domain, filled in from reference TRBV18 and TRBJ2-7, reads NAGVMQNPRHLVRRRGQEARLRCSPMKGHSHVYWYRQLPEEGLKFMVYLQKENIIDESGMPKERFSAEFPKEGPSILRIQQVVRGDSAAYFCASSSAEWWGGAGQVIEQYFGPGTRLTVT.

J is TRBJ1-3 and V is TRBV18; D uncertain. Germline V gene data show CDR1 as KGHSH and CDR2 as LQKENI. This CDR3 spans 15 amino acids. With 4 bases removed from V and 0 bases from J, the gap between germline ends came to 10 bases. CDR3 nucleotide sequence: TGTGCCAGCTCACATTCCCGGGACTCTGGAAACACCATATATTTT. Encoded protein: CASSHSRDSGNTIYF.